This TCR beta chain was obtained from a study of shared clonotypes between healthy human individuals. Study-level results: About 5% was the fraction of naive CD4 clonotypes found shared across a few donors.

Only in-frame clones appear in the TCRdb table, and some are missing; sequencing was by immunoSEQ multiplex PCR. The sample contains around 1.9 million clones, roughly 91% of which appear only once. The germline V gene encodes CDR1 SGHDN and CDR2 FVKESK. This CDR3 contains 14 residues. The germline V and J ends were trimmed by 0 bases and 1 base, with 6 bases remaining between them. CD8 cells regarded as naive lacked CD45RO, were positively chosen for CCR7, and omitted terminally differentiated effector memory CD45RA+ cells. On this clone itself: What it binds is unknown.

The sample was naive CD8+ T cells from PBMCs. The sequence was collected from a man aged 18 to 29 in good health. Some clones in this sample may be carry-over from other donors' samples. The chain is built from TRBV14 and TRBJ1-1; D is unclear. CDR3 residues: CASSQDTWNTEAFF. The CDR3, as DNA: TGTGCCAGCAGCCAAGACACATGGAACACTGAAGCTTTCTTT. The full variable domain, completed using reference TRBV14 and TRBJ1-1, is EAGVTQFPSHSVIEKGQTVTLRCDPISGHDNLYWYRRVMGKEIKFLLHFVKESKQDESGMPNNRFLAERTGGTYSTLKVQPAELEDSGVYFCASSQDTWNTEAFFGQGTRLTVV.